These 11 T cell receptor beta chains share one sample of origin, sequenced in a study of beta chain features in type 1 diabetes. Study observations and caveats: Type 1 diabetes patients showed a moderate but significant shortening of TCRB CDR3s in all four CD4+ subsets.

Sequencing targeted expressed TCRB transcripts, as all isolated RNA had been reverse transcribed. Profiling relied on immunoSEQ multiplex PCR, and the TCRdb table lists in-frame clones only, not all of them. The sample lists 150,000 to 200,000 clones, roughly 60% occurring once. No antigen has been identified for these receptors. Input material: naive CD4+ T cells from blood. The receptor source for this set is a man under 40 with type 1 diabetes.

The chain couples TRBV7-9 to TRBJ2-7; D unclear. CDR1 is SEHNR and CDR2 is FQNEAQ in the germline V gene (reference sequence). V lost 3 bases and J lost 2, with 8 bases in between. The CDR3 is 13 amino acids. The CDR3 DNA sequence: TGTGCCAGCAGCTTTCACGGTACCTACGAGCAGTACTTC. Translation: CASSFHGTYEQYF. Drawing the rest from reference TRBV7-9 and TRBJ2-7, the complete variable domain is DTGVSQNPRHKITKRGQNVTFRCDPISEHNRLYWYRQTLGQGPEFLTYFQNEAQLEKSRLLSDRFSAERPKGSFSTLEIQRTEQGDSAMYLCASSFHGTYEQYFGPGTRLTVT.

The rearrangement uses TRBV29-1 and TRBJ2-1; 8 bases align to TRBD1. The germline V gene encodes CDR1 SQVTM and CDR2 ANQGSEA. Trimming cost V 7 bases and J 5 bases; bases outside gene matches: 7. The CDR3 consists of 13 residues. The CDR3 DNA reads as TGCAGCGGTCGACAGGGGAACGACAATGAGCAGTTCTTC. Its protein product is CSGRQGNDNEQFF.

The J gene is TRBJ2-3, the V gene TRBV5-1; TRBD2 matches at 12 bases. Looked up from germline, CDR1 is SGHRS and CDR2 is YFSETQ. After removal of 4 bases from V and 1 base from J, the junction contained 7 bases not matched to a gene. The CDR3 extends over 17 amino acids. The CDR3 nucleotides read TGCGCCAGCAGCGACGGACTAGCGGGGATGCGCACAGATACGCAGTATTTT. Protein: CASSDGLAGMRTDTQYF.

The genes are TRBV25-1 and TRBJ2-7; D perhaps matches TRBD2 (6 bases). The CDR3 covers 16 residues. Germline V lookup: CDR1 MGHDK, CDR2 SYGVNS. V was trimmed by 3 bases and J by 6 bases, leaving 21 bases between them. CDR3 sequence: CASSDLARDGGSEQYF. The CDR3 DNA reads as TGTGCCAGCAGTGACCTGGCTCGGGACGGAGGGTCCGAGCAGTACTTC.

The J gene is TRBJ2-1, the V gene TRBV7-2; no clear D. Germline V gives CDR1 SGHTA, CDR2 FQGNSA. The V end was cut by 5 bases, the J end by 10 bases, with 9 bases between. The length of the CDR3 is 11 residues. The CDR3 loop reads CASSRTREQFF. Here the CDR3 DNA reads TGTGCCAGCAGCCGTACGCGGGAGCAGTTCTTC.

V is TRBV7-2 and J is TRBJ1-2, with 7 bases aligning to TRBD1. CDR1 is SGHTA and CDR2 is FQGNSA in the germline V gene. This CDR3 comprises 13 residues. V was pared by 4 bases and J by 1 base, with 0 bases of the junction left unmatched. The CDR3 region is CASSWDSNYGYTF. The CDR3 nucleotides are TGTGCCAGCAGCTGGGACAGTAACTATGGCTACACCTTC.

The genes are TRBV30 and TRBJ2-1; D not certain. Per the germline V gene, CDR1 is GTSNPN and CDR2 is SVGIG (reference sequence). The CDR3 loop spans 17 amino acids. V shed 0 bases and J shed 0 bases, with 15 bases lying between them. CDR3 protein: CAWSVGRTPSSYNEQFF. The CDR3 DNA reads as TGTGCCTGGAGTGTCGGTCGGACCCCGAGCTCCTACAATGAGCAGTTCTTC. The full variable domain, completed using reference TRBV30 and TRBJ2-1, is SQTIHQWPATLVQPVGSPLSLECTVEGTSNPNLYWYRQAAGRGLQLLFYSVGIGQISSEVPQNLSASRPQDRQFILSSKKLLLSDSGFYLCAWSVGRTPSSYNEQFFGPGTRLTVL.

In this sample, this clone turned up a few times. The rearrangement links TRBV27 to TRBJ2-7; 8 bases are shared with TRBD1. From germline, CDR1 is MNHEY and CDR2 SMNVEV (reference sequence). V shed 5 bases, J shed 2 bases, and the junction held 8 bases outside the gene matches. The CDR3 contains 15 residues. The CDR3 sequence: CASSPWTGRTYEQYF. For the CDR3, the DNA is TGTGCCAGCAGTCCATGGACAGGGAGGACCTACGAGCAGTACTTC.

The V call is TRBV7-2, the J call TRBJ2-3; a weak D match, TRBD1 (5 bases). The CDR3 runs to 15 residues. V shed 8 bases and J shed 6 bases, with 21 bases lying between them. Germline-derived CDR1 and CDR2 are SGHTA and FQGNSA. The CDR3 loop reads CASELNGQPGDTQYF. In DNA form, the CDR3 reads TGTGCCAGCGAATTAAATGGACAACCTGGGGATACGCAGTATTTT.

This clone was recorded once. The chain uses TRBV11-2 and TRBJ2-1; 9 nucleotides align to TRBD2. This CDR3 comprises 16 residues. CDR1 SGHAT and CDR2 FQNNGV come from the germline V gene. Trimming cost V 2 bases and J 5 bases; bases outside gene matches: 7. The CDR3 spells CASSLNLAGRDNEQFF. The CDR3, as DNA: TGTGCCAGCAGCTTAAATCTAGCGGGGAGAGACAATGAGCAGTTCTTC.

The CDR3 region has the DNA TGTGCCAGCAGGGTCAACAGGGGCGAGGACTATGGCTACACCTTC. It is translated as CASRVNRGEDYGYTF. This chain links TRBV7-9 with TRBJ1-2, with 7 bases identical to TRBD1. V shed 6 bases, J shed 3 bases, and the junction held 10 bases outside the gene matches. CDR3 length equals 15 residues. Germline V gives CDR1 SEHNR, CDR2 FQNEAQ (reference sequence). Together with reference TRBV7-9 and TRBJ1-2, the CDR3 gives the full variable domain: DTGVSQNPRHKITKRGQNVTFRCDPISEHNRLYWYRQTLGQGPEFLTYFQNEAQLEKSRLLSDRFSAERPKGSFSTLEIQRTEQGDSAMYLCASRVNRGEDYGYTFGSGTRLTVV.